This T cell receptor beta chain was recorded in a study of blood T cell repertoires in COVID-19. Study context: COVID-19 samples collected from the United States, Italy and Spain covered acute and convalescent phases. In each case, the material was cDNA or gDNA derived from T cells, B-cell-depleted T cells, or PBMCs.

This clone was picked up one time. Trimming took 3 bases from V and 5 from J; bases not matched to a gene: 5. Per the germline V gene, CDR1 is LNHNV and CDR2 is YYDKDF (reference sequence). The CDR3 loop spans 14 amino acids. In the study's own analysis: The authors estimated nucleated cell counts from reference gene primer amplification. Assay used: immunoSEQ multiplex PCR; TCRdb lists only in-frame clones, some missing. V and J calls and clone size are copied from that table; D and trimming were computed from the DNA. The data show a few hundred thousand clones, with approximately 86% seen just once and under 3% held by the top ten.

V usage is TRBV15 and J usage is TRBJ2-7; 9 bases agree with TRBD1. The source material was peripheral blood. This sequence originates from a human donor in a cohort sampled during active COVID-19. The DNA of the CDR3 is TGTGCCACCAGCAGGGACAGGGGAAATCACGAGCAGTACTTC. The encoded protein is CATSRDRGNHEQYF.